These 13 T cell receptor beta chains were sequenced from one sample in a study of identical twins (dated by TCRdb to 2016 to 2017). The method was 5' RACE. Sequenced on an Illumina HiSeq 2000. TCRdb itself trimmed the public reads at Q25 with fastp, ran MiXCR and retained productive beta chains. Each record represents a unique CDR3 protein, reported with the most common genes and DNA among its rows. Here the sample has some 1,700,000 distinct CDR3 sequences; less than 35% occur a single time. The ten largest clones capture about 0.27% of the sample. The sequenced sample consisted of cord blood. These TCRs come from a newborn girl in good health.

This clonotype has only a few counts. The chain carries TRBV12-3 or TRBV12-4 and TRBJ1-2; no firm D call. Trimming removed 0 bases at V and 4 bases at J, with 12 bases between. The CDR3 runs 15 residues. In nucleotides, the CDR3 is TGTGCCAGCAGTTTAGCCGAGGAGGCACCCTATGGCTACACCTTC. It encodes CASSLAEEAPYGYTF.

V gene TRBV5-1 combines with J gene TRBJ2-5; perhaps TRBD2 as D (6 bases). The germline V gene encodes CDR1 SGHRS and CDR2 YFSETQ. This CDR3 comprises 14 residues. The V end was cut by 4 bases, the J end by 1 base, with 11 bases between. Here the CDR3 DNA reads TGCGCCAGCAGCACACGGGGGTTCCAAGAGACCCAGTACTTC. This encodes CASSTRGFQETQYF.

The table lists this clonotype with a few counts. The rearrangement links TRBV10-3 to TRBJ2-5, with 7 positions matching TRBD1. The junction had 6 bases not matched to a gene; V was cut back by 6 bases and J by 5 bases. Germline assignment: CDR1 ENHRY and CDR2 SYGVKD. CDR3 length: 13 residues. CDR3 region: CAIRGDRGETQYF. CDR3 in DNA: TGTGCCATCAGAGGGGACAGAGGGGAGACCCAGTACTTC.

The gene calls are TRBV24-1 and TRBJ2-5; 7 bases are shared with TRBD1. V lost 3 bases, J lost 7 bases, and 7 bases stayed unmatched. The CDR3 runs 14 residues. Germline V gene lookup returns CDR1 KGHDR and CDR2 SFDVKD. The CDR3 protein is CATSDETKGATQYF. DNA of the CDR3: TGTGCCACCAGTGATGAGACGAAGGGGGCGACCCAGTACTTC.

The rearrangement uses TRBV27 and TRBJ1-5; the D is unclear. The CDR3 sequence is 14 residues long. In germline, CDR1 is MNHEY, CDR2 SMNVEV (reference sequence). V lost 2 bases and J lost 5, with 10 bases in between. The CDR3 here is CASSLGVAYQPQHF. The DNA for the CDR3 is TGTGCCAGCAGTTTAGGGGTAGCCTATCAGCCCCAGCATTTT.

Of note for this clonotype: One end of the junction fails to match germline, which may point to a read error. CDR3 loop: CSAHAGFNEQFF. As DNA, the CDR3 is TGTAGTGCCCACGCAGGGTTCAATGAGCAGTTCTTC. The chain combines TRBV20-1 with TRBJ2-1; possible D gene TRBD1, 5 bases. The germline V gene encodes CDR1 DFQATT and CDR2 SNEGSKA (reference sequence). The CDR3 is made up of 12 amino acids.

The rearrangement uses TRBV4-1 and TRBJ2-5, with D perhaps TRBD1 (5 bases). The CDR3 is made up of 13 amino acids. The V and J ends lost 3 bases and 11 bases respectively, with 16 bases between them. The germline gives CDR1 MGHRA, CDR2 YSYEKL. This CDR3 is CASSHATGYVQYF. DNA of the CDR3: TGCGCCAGCAGCCATGCAACAGGATACGTGCAGTACTTC.

This chain connects TRBV28 to TRBJ2-7; no clear D gene. V was trimmed by 2 bases and J by 3 bases, leaving 11 bases between them. Looked up from germline, CDR1 is MDHEN and CDR2 is SYDVKM. The CDR3 runs to 14 residues. CDR3 loop: CASSLPNPLYEQYF. The CDR3 region has the DNA TGTGCCAGCAGTTTACCCAATCCCCTCTACGAGCAGTACTTC.

This clonotype has only one observation. The rearrangement links TRBV28 to TRBJ2-1, with TRBD2 as a possible D gene (6 bases). The V end was cut by 4 bases, the J end by 5 bases, with 18 bases between. The CDR3 covers 16 residues. The germline V gene has CDR1 MDHEN and CDR2 SYDVKM. The CDR3 loop reads CASSSASGLIHNEQFF. CDR3 DNA: TGTGCCAGCAGTTCCGCGTCGGGACTTATCCACAATGAGCAGTTCTTC.

J is TRBJ1-1 and V is TRBV6-2 or TRBV6-3; D gene uncertain. V lost 7 bases and J 5 bases, leaving 14 bases between the germline ends. The CDR3 runs 13 residues. Germline-derived CDR1 and CDR2 are MNHEY and SVGEGT. The CDR3 nucleotides are TGTGCCAGCACTCCCGGCCATGGGACTGAAGCTTTCTTT. This sequence encodes CASTPGHGTEAFF.

This clonotype was recorded at least ten times. The gene calls are TRBV3-1 and TRBJ2-4; D is perhaps TRBD1 (5 bases). The CDR3 spans 15 residues. Germline CDR1 and CDR2: LGHDT and YNNKEL (reference sequence). Trimming left V 1 base short and J 6 bases short, with 13 bases between. Here the CDR3 DNA reads TGTGCCAGCAGCCAAGGGGGAACACAGGCAAACATTCAGTACTTC. Its translation is CASSQGGTQANIQYF.

Ten or more counts support this clonotype. This chain joins TRBV12-3 or TRBV12-4 and TRBJ1-4, with D unclear. The CDR3 has 15 amino acids. V lost 3 bases and J 1 base, leaving 9 bases between the germline ends. In nucleotides, the CDR3 is TGTGCCAGCAGTTTTTCTGGGGAAACTAATGAAAAACTGTTTTTT. It is translated as CASSFSGETNEKLFF.

In its sample, this clonotype was seen once. This sequence joins TRBV5-6 and TRBJ1-2; possibly TRBD1 for D (6 bases). V lost 2 bases, J lost 8 bases, and 19 bases lay in between. This CDR3 contains 15 residues. Germline V gives CDR1 SGHDT, CDR2 YYEEEE. DNA of the CDR3: TGTGCCAGCAGCTTTAGGTCTGCAGGGGCGTCGGGCTACACCTTC. It is translated as CASSFRSAGASGYTF. The full variable domain, with the rest looked up from reference TRBV5-6 and TRBJ1-2, is DAGVTQSPTHLIKTRGQQVTLRCSPKSGHDTVSWYQQALGQGPQFIFQYYEEEERQRGNFPDRFSGHQFPNYSSELNVNALLLGDSALYLCASSFRSAGASGYTFGSGTRLTVV.